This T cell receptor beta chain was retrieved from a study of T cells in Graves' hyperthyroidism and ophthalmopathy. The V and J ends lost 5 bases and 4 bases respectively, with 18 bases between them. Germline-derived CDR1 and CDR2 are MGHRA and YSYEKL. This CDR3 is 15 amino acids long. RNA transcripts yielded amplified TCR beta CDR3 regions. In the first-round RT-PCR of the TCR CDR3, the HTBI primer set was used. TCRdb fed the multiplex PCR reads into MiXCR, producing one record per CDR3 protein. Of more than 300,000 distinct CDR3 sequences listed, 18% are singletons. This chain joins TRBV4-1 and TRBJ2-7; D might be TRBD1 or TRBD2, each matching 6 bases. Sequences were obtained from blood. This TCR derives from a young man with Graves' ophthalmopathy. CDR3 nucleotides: TGCGCCAGCAGCTCTTTTGGGGGGCCTTTGTACGAGCAGTACTTC. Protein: CASSSFGGPLYEQYF.